Each of the 3 T cell receptor beta chains below was sequenced from the same sample in a study of regulatory T cells in long-lasting Graves disease. Through Arm-PCR of CDR3 regions and iRepertoire HTBI primers, TCR beta libraries were built. One entry per CDR3 protein, called by TCRdb with MiXCR from the multiplex PCR reads. The sample carries 350,000 to 450,000 distinct CDR3 sequences, roughly a fifth recorded once. Time point specified: persistent/refractory GD, antithyroid drugs over 5 years with positive TRAb. RNA isolated from PBMCs was used to make the TCR library. The input for sequencing was peripheral blood mononuclear cells (PBMCs), taken when the disease was refractory, from a patient treated with antithyroid drugs. These receptor sequences come from a female donor with Graves disease.

This clonotype was detected only a few times. CDR3 coding DNA: TGCAGTGCTAGTAGGCGGGCTGACGAGCAGTACTTC. Its protein is CSASRRADEQYF. The gene calls are TRBV20-1 and TRBJ2-7; D is possibly TRBD2 (5 bases). CDR1 is DFQATT and CDR2 is SNEGSKA in the germline V gene (reference sequence). V lost 3 bases, J lost 5 bases, and 11 bases lay in between. The CDR3 runs to 12 residues.

Ten or more counts support this clonotype. J is TRBJ1-5 and V is TRBV2, with TRBD1 as a possible D gene (5 bases). V lost 6 bases and J 0 bases, leaving 9 bases between the germline ends. Germline-derived CDR1 and CDR2 are SNHLY and FYNNEI. This CDR3 spans 14 amino acids. The CDR3 reads CASRDTNSNQPQHF. CDR3 DNA: TGTGCCAGCAGGGACACAAATAGCAATCAGCCCCAGCATTTT. The whole variable domain, filled in from reference TRBV2 and TRBJ1-5, reads EPEVTQTPSHQVTQMGQEVILRCVPISNHLYFYWYRQILGQKVEFLVSFYNNEISEKSEIFDDQFSVERPDGSNFTLKIRSTKLEDSAMYFCASRDTNSNQPQHFGDGTRLSIL.

This clonotype was counted only a few times. The J gene is TRBJ2-2, the V gene TRBV2; D possibly uses TRBD1 or TRBD2 (5 bases each). The CDR3 is 13 residues long. Trimming removed 10 bases at V and 7 bases at J, with 16 bases between. CDR1 and CDR2 (germline): SNHLY, FYNNEI. The CDR3 sequence: CATPGPSGGELFF. In DNA form, the CDR3 reads TGTGCCACCCCGGGACCCTCGGGCGGGGAGCTGTTTTTT.